The rows below give T cell receptor beta chains drawn from one sample of a study of identical twins. TCRdb recomputed calls from the 5' RACE reads with MiXCR, one row per CDR3 protein. Found here are hundreds of thousands of distinct CDR3 sequences, 15% to 20% of them singletons; the top ten hold around 13%. The same data also contributed to another study, on T cells expressing NK-cell markers.

Sequenced material: PBMCs. The receptor set was obtained from a woman younger than 30 in good health. The CDR3 runs from the conserved cysteine through the conserved F or W. D genes are given only for firm matches. Some rows have no size entry. The others give once, few or many, or a class for an expanded clone.

clone_size,j_call,d_call,v_call,cdr3_nt,cdr3_aa
.,TRBJ2-5,TRBD1,TRBV9,TGTGCCAGCAGCGCCTCCCTAAAGGGGGCACAGACCCAGTACTTC,CASSASLKGAQTQYF
few,TRBJ1-1,.,TRBV6-5,TGTGCCAGCATGGGACGATTCACTGAAGCTTTCTTT,CASMGRFTEAFF
few,TRBJ2-7,.,TRBV5-1,TGCGCCAGCAGCTTGGCCGGGGCGCGGCAGACGGGGCTCTACGAGCAGTACTTC,CASSLAGARQTGLYEQYF
few,TRBJ2-7,TRBD1,TRBV7-8,TGTGCCAGCAGCTTTAACCGGGACAGCGAGCAGTACTTC,CASSFNRDSEQYF
.,TRBJ2-7,TRBD1,TRBV7-6,TGTGCCAGCAGCTTAGAACCACAACAGGGGACAAGCTCCTACGAGCAGTACTTC,CASSLEPQQGTSSYEQYF
few,TRBJ2-7,.,TRBV12-3/TRBV12-4,TGTGCCAGCACCGGGGACGGACTCTACGAGCAGTACTTC,CASTGDGLYEQYF
few,TRBJ2-1,.,TRBV20-1,TGCAGTGCTACCCCCGGGGCTGGGGTAAGCTCCTACAATGAGCAGTTCTTC,CSATPGAGVSSYNEQFF
few,TRBJ2-5,.,TRBV9,TGTGCCAGCAGCGTAGTTGGGTTGGGGGCGTACCAAGAGACCCAGTACTTC,CASSVVGLGAYQETQYF
few,TRBJ1-2,TRBD1,TRBV19,TGTGCCACCGAGGGTACAGGGGAGAATGAACCTTATGGCTACACCTTC,CATEGTGENEPYGYTF
.,TRBJ1-1,.,TRBV6-1,TGTGCCAGCTCCACTAGTTTTTACAAAGCTTTCTTT,CASSTSFYKAFF
.,TRBJ2-7,TRBD2,TRBV20-1,TGCAGTGCTAGATTAGCGGGGGTTGCCTACGAGCAGTACTTC,CSARLAGVAYEQYF
.,TRBJ2-1,.,TRBV18,TGTGCCAGCTCAGTCGGGACATCCCCCTACAATGAGCAGTTCTTC,CASSVGTSPYNEQFF
many,TRBJ2-1,.,TRBV28,TGTGCCAGCAAAAGTAATAGTCAGTGGCAGTTCTTC,CASKSNSQWQFF
.,TRBJ1-2,.,TRBV6-5,TGTGCCAGCAGTTACCAGCAGAACTATGGCTACACCTTC,CASSYQQNYGYTF
few,TRBJ2-1,TRBD1,TRBV4-2,TGTGCCAGCAGCCAAGCCCGGACAGGGGATGGGGAGCAGTTCTTC,CASSQARTGDGEQFF
few,TRBJ1-6,.,TRBV5-1,TGCGCCAGCAGCTTGGTTAGAAGGCTGAATTCACCCCTCCACTTT,CASSLVRRLNSPLHF
.,TRBJ2-7,TRBD1,TRBV27,TGTGCCAGCAGTTCGTACCCCGGGACAGGGGGCGACGAGCAGTACTTC,CASSSYPGTGGDEQYF
.,TRBJ2-2,.,TRBV20-1,TGCAGTGCTAGAGATCTCAGGGGCTCGGACACCGGGGAGCTGTTTTTT,CSARDLRGSDTGELFF
few,TRBJ1-2,.,TRBV14,TGTGCCAGCAGCCAACACAGTACTTCTTTTTATGGCTACACCTTC,CASSQHSTSFYGYTF
few,TRBJ2-3,.,TRBV18,TGTGCCAGCCCCGATTCGGGTACGCAGTATTTT,CASPDSGTQYF
few,TRBJ1-1,.,TRBV5-1,TGCGCCAGCAGCCCGCGGACAGATATGAACACTGAAGCTTTCTTT,CASSPRTDMNTEAFF
.,TRBJ2-3,.,TRBV5-1,TGCGCCAGCAGCTTGGAACACCACACAGATACGCAGTATTTT,CASSLEHHTDTQYF
few,TRBJ1-2,.,TRBV6-5,TGTGCCACCTTAATGTCGGAGGGTGGCTACACCTTC,CATLMSEGGYTF
few,TRBJ2-5,.,TRBV9,TGTGCCAGCAGCTCCGGGTCACTAGCATCAGAGACCCAGTACTTC,CASSSGSLASETQYF
few,TRBJ2-1,.,TRBV7-8,TGTGCCAGCAGCTTAGCCCCCTACCTCGATGAGCAGTTCTTC,CASSLAPYLDEQFF
.,TRBJ2-7,.,TRBV20-1,TGCAGTGGCACGGACAGCTCCTACGAGCAGTACTTC,CSGTDSSYEQYF
few,TRBJ2-5,.,TRBV29-1,TGCAGCGTTGCGCGCTCCGGGTCTGGTGAGGGGACCCAGTACTTC,CSVARSGSGEGTQYF
.,TRBJ1-3,TRBD1,TRBV12-3/TRBV12-4,TGTGCCAGCAGGGACAGGAGAAACACCATATATTTT,CASRDRRNTIYF
few,TRBJ2-3,.,TRBV29-1,TGCAGCGTTGAATCCAGGGTGTCAGATACGCAGTATTTT,CSVESRVSDTQYF
.,TRBJ1-5,TRBD1,TRBV12-3/TRBV12-4,TGTGCCAGCAGTTTAGTCCAGACAGGGGGGAGACAGCCCCAGCATTTT,CASSLVQTGGRQPQHF
.,TRBJ2-7,TRBD2,TRBV7-8,TGTGCCAGTCAATCTTTCAGGCTAGCGGAAGACTACGAGCAGTACTTC,CASQSFRLAEDYEQYF